This TCR beta chain is from a study of OX40 agonist ivuxolimab in advanced cancers. The study in broad terms: The costimulatory receptor OX40 (CD134) was targeted by ivuxolimab, a fully human IgG2 agonistic monoclonal antibody. Intravenous ivuxolimab was administered to patients every 2 weeks at six dose levels: 0.01, 0.1, 0.3, 1.5, 3 and 10 mg/kg. Among the roughly 52 dose-escalation patients, some 20 had hepatocellular carcinoma, roughly 15 melanoma, 9 renal cell carcinoma and 9 head and neck cancer. In the dose-escalation cohort, 70% to 85% of patients were male, and the mean age was approximately 60 years, with a range of about 20 to 90. Prior anti-PD-1, anti-PD-L1 or anti-CTLA-4 therapy was permitted, and checkpoint inhibitors had been received by less than 45% of dose-escalation patients. Partial responses occurred in three dose-escalation patients, of whom one had hepatocellular carcinoma and two had cutaneous melanoma. The point of sequencing TCRbeta in the periphery was to test whether ivuxolimab changed TCR sequence diversity and drove clonal T-cell expansion. The monotherapy dose-escalation portion (N ≈ 50 patients) of the phase I ivuxolimab trial is reported in the paper. Broad study findings and their caveats: Low levels of normalized T-cell clonal expansion were also seen in some nonresponding patients. The antigen specificity of the peripheral T cells that underwent clonal expansion was not determined. After ivuxolimab, more expanded clones were found on average in CD8+ T cells than in CD4+ T cells. At doses from 0.1 to 3.0 mg/kg, clonal expansion was seen in both CD4+ and CD8+ blood T cells between baseline and week 6. Partial responders in the 0.1-3.0 mg/kg groups had among the lowest normalized peripheral clonal expansion, especially among CD8+ T cells.

The trial excluded patients who had a history of autoimmune disease or were on systemic immunosuppression. Peripheral blood for TCR sequencing was drawn from every dose cohort at baseline, at cycle 4 day 1 and at cycle 7 day 1. The samples were taken from a phase I, first-in-human, multicenter, open-label dose-escalation trial of ivuxolimab. Adults with locally advanced or metastatic melanoma, renal cell, hepatocellular, or head and neck squamous cell carcinoma were enrolled in the trial. CD4+ and CD8+ T cells were sorted separately from peripheral blood before TCR sequencing. In this sample, this clone turned up many times. Its antigen target is currently unknown. Base quality data are lacking; no much larger clone is found one base away. According to the germline V gene, CDR1 reads MNHNS and CDR2 reads SASEGT. Germline trimming amounts to 6 bases on V and 6 bases on J, with 11 as the count of junction bases outside the gene matches. Including the terminal cysteine and phenylalanine, the CDR3 comprises 15 residues. Only the CDR3 part of the read is kept: 45 bases, read in frame from the first base.

Genomic DNA was extracted from sorted cells for sequencing of the TCRbeta CDR3 region. TCRbeta CDR3 regions were sequenced using the immunoSEQ Assay. Here the immuneACCESS table is served through TCRdb, limited to in-frame sequences with V and J called. Missing clones are a known gap in these copies; in checked studies unresolved V genes cover under half, and the rest lacks a known reason. The sample table holds 66,000 or so clones, of which approximately 81% were seen once. The ten biggest clones cover around 0.52% of the sample. The chain is made from TRBV6-1 and TRBJ1-2, and 9 bases in between align with TRBD1. Source: CD4+ or CD8+ T cells sorted from blood, taken in a trial of the OX40 agonist ivuxolimab. The TCR was taken from an adult with an advanced solid tumor such as melanoma, head and neck, liver or kidney cancer. The DNA sequence reads TGTGCCAGCAGGGCCCCGGACAGGGGACAGGATGGCTACACCTTC. This translates into CASRAPDRGQDGYTF.